The 21 T cell receptor beta chains below were found in one sample sequenced in a study of cytomegalovirus exposure and HLA in healthy donors. This PCR relied on a set of 60 Vbeta primers and 13 Jbeta primers. TCRdb keeps only in-frame clones here, not all; method: immunoSEQ multiplex PCR. This sample has roughly 120,000 clones, with approximately 61% found just once. The sample comprised PBMCs. The receptors here all came from a young man in good health and CMV-seropositive.

This clone was recorded only once. This chain's CDR3 is CASSPFIQRAGANVLTF. DNA for the CDR3: TGTGCCAGCAGCCCCTTTATCCAGCGGGCTGGGGCCAACGTCCTGACTTTC. The chain employs TRBV28 and TRBJ2-6; D might be TRBD2 (6 bases). V was pared by 6 bases and J by 2 bases, with 17 bases between. This CDR3 is 17 amino acids long. Looked up from germline, CDR1 is MDHEN and CDR2 is SYDVKM.

The rearrangement links TRBV10-1 to TRBJ1-5; 8 bases align to TRBD1. V gave up 6 bases and J gave up 7 bases; unmatched junction bases: 11. The CDR3 is 15 residues long. Germline CDR1 reads WNHNN; CDR2 reads SYGVQD (reference sequence). In DNA form, the CDR3 reads TGCGCCAGCAGGGACAGGGAGACCGCCGGGCAGCCCCAGCATTTT. Its translation: CASRDRETAGQPQHF.

This chain joins TRBV10-2 and TRBJ2-1, with TRBD1 identical over 7 bases. V was pared by 0 bases and J by 3 bases, with 2 bases of the junction left unmatched. The CDR3 is 15 residues long. Germline assignment: CDR1 WSHSY and CDR2 SAAADI. The CDR3 is CASSESRTGYNEQFF. The CDR3 nucleotides are TGCGCCAGCAGTGAGTCGCGGACAGGCTACAATGAGCAGTTCTTC.

This clone was seen more than once but under ten times. The chain links TRBV19 to TRBJ2-7; 10 positions agree with TRBD2. V gave up 1 base and J gave up 5 bases; unmatched junction bases: 8. Germline V gene sequence: CDR1 LNHDA, CDR2 SQIVND (reference sequence). CDR3 size: 16 residues. The CDR3 DNA reads TGTGCCAGTAGTATAGCAAGCGGGAGGGTTCGGCACGAGCAGTACTTC. It encodes CASSIASGRVRHEQYF.

This clone was picked up a small number of times. This chain joins TRBV19 and TRBJ2-1; 7 nucleotides match TRBD2. Trimming at V came to 6 bases and at J to 6 bases, leaving 8 bases not matched to a gene. The CDR3 has 14 residues. Germline CDR1 LNHDA, CDR2 SQIVND (reference sequence). DNA of the CDR3: TGTGCCAGTAGCCTTAGCGGGTTTAGCAATGAGCAGTTCTTC. It is translated as CASSLSGFSNEQFF.

The chain carries TRBV4-1 and TRBJ1-5, with 10 bases aligning to TRBD1. The CDR3 is 20 amino acids. J was trimmed by 5 bases and V by 2 bases; bases with no gene match: 18. CDR1 and CDR2 from the germline V gene are MGHRA and YSYEKL. CDR3 sequence: CASSQNKGGGTGVRDQPQHF. Written as DNA, the CDR3 is TGCGCCAGCAGCCAAAATAAAGGTGGCGGGACAGGGGTTCGGGATCAGCCCCAGCATTTT.

The chain couples TRBV10-3 to TRBJ1-5; a weak D match, TRBD1 (5 bases). Germline CDR1 is ENHRY and CDR2 is SYGVKD. V was trimmed by 0 bases and J by 7 bases, leaving 10 bases between them. CDR3 length: 14 amino acids. The CDR3 protein is CAISESWGDQPQHF. Here the CDR3 DNA reads TGTGCCATCAGTGAGTCGTGGGGGGACCAGCCCCAGCATTTT.

This clone was recorded a few times. This chain uses TRBV10-3 with TRBJ2-3; D uncertain. Trimming left V 7 bases short and J 6 bases short, with 17 bases between. Per the germline V gene, CDR1 is ENHRY and CDR2 is SYGVKD. This CDR3 is 14 amino acids long. The CDR3 nucleotides are TGTGCCATCACCTCAACGGTCGTTAGCGATACGCAGTATTTT. This translates into CAITSTVVSDTQYF.

This chain joins TRBV7-3 and TRBJ2-1; 9 bases line up with TRBD2. Per the germline V gene, CDR1 is SGHTA and CDR2 is FQGTGA. The ends lost 5 bases at V and 8 bases at J; junction bases unmatched: 4. The CDR3 length is 13 residues. The CDR3 is CASSPSGIDEQFF. The CDR3, as DNA: TGTGCCAGCAGCCCTAGCGGGATCGATGAGCAGTTCTTC.

The chain recombines TRBV19 with TRBJ1-4; TRBD1 agrees at 8 bases. V was pared by 1 base and J by 6 bases, with 4 bases of the junction left unmatched. Germline lookup yields CDR1 LNHDA and CDR2 SQIVND (reference sequence). The CDR3 has 15 amino acids. Here the CDR3 reads CASSIVGTGYEKLFF. CDR3 coding DNA: TGTGCCAGTAGTATAGTCGGGACAGGATATGAAAAACTGTTTTTT.

The chain employs TRBV14 and TRBJ2-7; 11 bases match TRBD2. Germline values: CDR1 SGHDN, CDR2 FVKESK. This CDR3 has 15 residues. J was trimmed by 10 bases and V by 0 bases; bases with no gene match: 8. Written as DNA, the CDR3 is TGTGCCAGCAGCCAAGACCCCACTAGCGGGAGAAAACAGTACTTC. Translation: CASSQDPTSGRKQYF. The complete variable domain, with remaining parts taken from reference TRBV14 and TRBJ2-7, reads EAGVTQFPSHSVIEKGQTVTLRCDPISGHDNLYWYRRVMGKEIKFLLHFVKESKQDESGMPNNRFLAERTGGTYSTLKVQPAELEDSGVYFCASSQDPTSGRKQYFGPGTRLTVT.

The chain combines TRBV28 with TRBJ2-2; the match to TRBD2 covers 11 bases. The CDR3 runs to 16 residues. Germline values: CDR1 MDHEN, CDR2 SYDVKM. V lost 6 bases to trimming and J lost 3 bases; unmatched junction nucleotides: 6. Here the CDR3 DNA reads TGTGCCAGCAGCCCAACTAGCGGGAGAGACACCGGGGAGCTGTTTTTT. The encoded protein is CASSPTSGRDTGELFF.

CDR3 sequence: CASSDSSGADTQYF. Here the CDR3 DNA reads TGTGCCAGCAGTGACTCCAGCGGGGCAGATACGCAGTATTTT. J is TRBJ2-3 and V is TRBV6-4; TRBD2 matches 7 bases. V gave up 0 bases and J gave up 4 bases; unmatched junction bases: 1. The germline gives CDR1 MRHNA, CDR2 SNTAGT. The CDR3 has 14 residues.

CDR3 residues: CASSLRQGLETQYF. CDR3 DNA: TGCGCCAGCAGCTTGAGGCAGGGGTTAGAGACCCAGTACTTC. The chain uses TRBV5-1 and TRBJ2-5, with a possible D match to TRBD1 (6 bases). Trimming removed 1 base at V and 4 bases at J, with 11 bases between. CDR3 length: 14 amino acids. CDR1 and CDR2 (germline): SGHRS, YFSETQ. The full variable domain, rest sourced from reference TRBV5-1 and TRBJ2-5, is KAGVTQTPRYLIKTRGQQVTLSCSPISGHRSVSWYQQTPGQGLQFLFEYFSETQRNKGNFPGRFSGRQFSNSRSEMNVSTLELGDSALYLCASSLRQGLETQYFGPGTRLLVL.

The chain uses TRBV5-1 and TRBJ2-3; TRBD1 might be the D (5 bases). From germline, CDR1 is SGHRS and CDR2 YFSETQ. The CDR3 loop spans 16 amino acids. Trimming took 1 base from V and 2 from J, leaving 14 bases between them. This CDR3 reads CASSLSRVIDTDTQYF. Written as DNA, the CDR3 is TGCGCCAGCAGCTTGAGCAGGGTGATTGACACAGATACGCAGTATTTT.

The rearrangement links TRBV19 to TRBJ1-1; D is unresolved. This CDR3 has 13 residues. V dropped 7 bases and J dropped 1 base, with 10 bases sitting between them. CDR1 is LNHDA and CDR2 is SQIVND in the germline V gene (reference sequence). CDR3 protein: CASILRSNTEAFF. CDR3 nucleotide sequence: TGTGCCAGTATTCTACGGTCGAACACTGAAGCTTTCTTT.

J is TRBJ2-2 and V is TRBV7-2, with no clear D. The CDR3 runs 15 residues. The V end was cut by 0 bases, the J end by 4 bases, with 9 bases between. Per the germline V gene, CDR1 is SGHTA and CDR2 is FQGNSA. DNA for the CDR3: TGTGCCAGCAGCTTAGCGCTAGGCGGCACCGGGGAGCTGTTTTTT. Translating gives CASSLALGGTGELFF.

The chain's CDR3 is CASSWRAATTDTQYF. The CDR3 DNA reads TGTGCCAGCAGTTGGCGAGCGGCGACAACAGATACGCAGTATTTT. The V gene is TRBV27, the J gene TRBJ2-3; possible D gene TRBD2, 5 bases. This CDR3 spans 15 amino acids. V shed 4 bases and J shed 3 bases, with 14 bases lying between them. Germline CDR1 and CDR2: MNHEY and SMNVEV (reference sequence).

The chain uses TRBV5-1 and TRBJ2-4; 7 bases are shared with TRBD2. The CDR3 consists of 17 residues. CDR1 and CDR2 from the germline V gene are SGHRS and YFSETQ. J lost 3 bases, V lost 4 bases, and 13 bases had no gene match. CDR3 in DNA: TGCGCCAGCAGCCCTTTTTGGCAGGGCGGGGGCAAAAACATTCAGTACTTC. Protein product: CASSPFWQGGGKNIQYF.

This chain uses TRBV5-1 with TRBJ1-1; 8 positions agree with TRBD1. The CDR3 sequence is 15 residues long. Germline assignment: CDR1 SGHRS and CDR2 YFSETQ. With 3 bases clipped from V and 0 bases from J, the junction kept 4 bases outside the gene matches. The CDR3 sequence is CASSYRTGLNTEAFF. The CDR3, as DNA: TGCGCCAGCAGCTACCGGACAGGGCTGAACACTGAAGCTTTCTTT. Full variable domain (remainder filled in from reference TRBV5-1 and TRBJ1-1): KAGVTQTPRYLIKTRGQQVTLSCSPISGHRSVSWYQQTPGQGLQFLFEYFSETQRNKGNFPGRFSGRQFSNSRSEMNVSTLELGDSALYLCASSYRTGLNTEAFFGQGTRLTVV.

The chain is built from TRBV5-4 and TRBJ2-5; D call uncertain. The assigned J gene may be wrong: the sequence end matches TRBJ2-7 better. The length of the CDR3 is 14 residues. Per germline, CDR1 SGHNT and CDR2 YYREEE (reference sequence). This CDR3 is CASSLGPLEDEQYF. The CDR3 DNA reads TGTGCCAGCAGCTTGGGGCCTCTAGAAGACGAGCAGTACTTC.